This TCR beta chain was sequenced during a study of blood T cell repertoires in COVID-19. In the study overall: Material from acute and convalescent COVID-19 was sourced from the United States, Italy and Spain.

Participants were placed into cohorts based on the clinical history they reported. Two negative PCRs, clearance, or symptom resolution were required of recovered Cohort 3 donors. This CDR3 contains 15 residues. The germline CDR1 and CDR2 sequences are SGHRS and YFSETQ. The V segment lost 5 bases and the J segment 7 bases; nucleotides outside the gene matches: 8. Profiling relied on immunoSEQ multiplex PCR, and the TCRdb table lists in-frame clones only, not all of them. This sample has fewer than 500,000 clones, with around 87% found just once. This TCR was recovered from a woman aged 18-30 years who had recovered from COVID-19. The chain has TRBV5-1 and TRBJ2-1; TRBD1 agrees at 11 bases. The sequencing sample was made of PBMCs or T cells enriched from blood (not recorded which). The CDR3 nucleotides are TGCGCCAGCAGTCCAGGGACAGGGGGTCAAAATGAGCAGTTCTTC. Translation: CASSPGTGGQNEQFF.